One and the same sample provided the 9 T cell receptor beta chains below, sequenced in a study of OX40 agonist ivuxolimab in advanced cancers. The repertoire was sequenced with immunoSEQ multiplex PCR; TCRdb's copy has only in-frame clones and lacks some. Among roughly 68,000 clones, around 87% were seen once, and the ten largest hold 14%. Sequenced material: CD4+ or CD8+ T cells sorted from blood, taken in a trial of the OX40 agonist ivuxolimab. These receptors originate from an adult with an advanced solid tumor such as melanoma, head and neck, liver or kidney cancer.

Worth noting for this clone: The junction shows a germline mismatch at one end, possibly a read error. The J gene is TRBJ1-1, the V gene TRBV6-1; possibly TRBD1 for D (5 bases). Germline lookup yields CDR1 MNHNS and CDR2 SASEGT. CDR3 size: 9 residues. For the CDR3, the DNA is TGTGCCACCCGGGACCGCCGCCGGTTT. It encodes CATRDRRRF.

The chain combines TRBV9 with TRBJ2-3; TRBD1 might be the D (5 bases). The ends were cut back, 0 bases at V and 0 bases at J, with 8 bases in the middle. Germline lookup yields CDR1 SGDLS and CDR2 YYNGEE. This CDR3 region has 15 residues. The CDR3 protein is CASSVEGLSTDTQYF. The CDR3 bases are TGTGCCAGCAGCGTAGAGGGGCTCAGCACAGATACGCAGTATTTT.

The chain recombines TRBV7-9 with TRBJ2-7, with a weak D call TRBD1 (6 bases). The CDR3 is 13 residues long. V was cut by 5 bases and J by 3 bases, with 11 bases left in between. CDR1 and CDR2 from the germline V gene are SEHNR and FQNEAQ (reference sequence). This chain's CDR3 is CASSTRDNYEQYF. CDR3 in DNA: TGTGCCAGCAGCACCCGGGACAACTACGAGCAGTACTTC. The full variable domain, with the rest looked up from reference TRBV7-9 and TRBJ2-7, is DTGVSQNPRHKITKRGQNVTFRCDPISEHNRLYWYRQTLGQGPEFLTYFQNEAQLEKSRLLSDRFSAERPKGSFSTLEIQRTEQGDSAMYLCASSTRDNYEQYFGPGTRLTVT.

The V gene is TRBV5-4, the J gene TRBJ1-1; D remains unclear. Germline V gene data show CDR1 as SGHNT and CDR2 as YYREEE (reference sequence). V was clipped by 0 bases and J by 0 bases, with 12 bases between them. The CDR3 covers 16 residues. The CDR3: CASSLVPANMNTEAFF. CDR3 DNA: TGTGCCAGCAGCTTGGTGCCGGCAAACATGAACACTGAAGCTTTCTTT.

The chain recombines TRBV7-9 with TRBJ2-1; weak D call: TRBD2 (6 bases). The CDR3 totals 12 residues. Germline CDR1 reads SEHNR; CDR2 reads FQNEAQ (reference sequence). V gave up 5 bases and J gave up 12 bases, with 14 bases separating them. CDR3 protein: CASSSLEGRQFF. CDR3 sequence (DNA): TGTGCCAGCAGCAGCCTGGAGGGTCGGCAGTTCTTC.

V usage is TRBV27 and J usage is TRBJ2-7; the match to TRBD1 covers 8 bases. The CDR3 has 12 amino acids. Germline assignment: CDR1 MNHEY and CDR2 SMNVEV (reference sequence). The junction had 2 bases not matched to a gene; V was cut back by 6 bases and J by 4 bases. The CDR3: CASSRTGYEQYF. The DNA for the CDR3 is TGTGCCAGCAGCCGGACAGGGTACGAGCAGTACTTC.

The gene calls are TRBV27 and TRBJ2-6, with D perhaps TRBD1 (6 bases). The germline gives CDR1 MNHEY, CDR2 SMNVEV (reference sequence). This CDR3 region has 17 residues. V lost 6 bases, J lost 0 bases, and 15 bases lay in between. CDR3: CASSGQLTNSGANVLTF. CDR3 nucleotides: TGTGCCAGCAGCGGACAGTTAACGAACTCTGGGGCCAACGTCCTGACTTTC.

Of note for this clone: The junction departs from germline at one end; a sequencing error may be responsible. The chain employs TRBV18 and TRBJ2-7, with 7 bases aligning to TRBD2. This CDR3 contains 18 residues. Germline assignment: CDR1 KGHSH and CDR2 LQKENI. The CDR3 DNA is TGTGCCAGCGCACCAGGGTCGTCGTCTAGCGGATTTACCTACGAGCAGTACTTC. Protein sequence: CASAPGSSSSGFTYEQYF.

This clone was seen a few times. The chain combines TRBV4-1 with TRBJ2-7, with TRBD2 as a possible D gene (6 bases). This CDR3 spans 14 amino acids. Trimming left V 3 bases short and J 0 bases short, with 9 bases between. The germline gives CDR1 MGHRA, CDR2 YSYEKL. The DNA of the CDR3 is TGCGCCAGCAGCCACCCCGGGAGCTCCTACGAGCAGTACTTC. This sequence encodes CASSHPGSSYEQYF.